A selection of T cell receptor beta chains follows, all from one sample in a study of cytomegalovirus exposure and HLA in healthy donors. Data came from immunoSEQ multiplex PCR; TCRdb stores just in-frame clones and leaves some out. The table includes some 100,000 clones, roughly 69% detected once. What was sequenced was PBMCs. The receptors derive from a woman in her 70s in good health and CMV-seropositive. Each CDR3 is given with its conserved first and last residue. The D gene is left open where the match is weak. Rows may omit the clone size; those that give it use once, few, many or a size class.

V gene	D gene	clone size	J gene	CDR3 protein	CDR3 DNA
TRBV4-3	TRBD1	.	TRBJ1-3	CASSQDSGRGLGNTIYF	TGCGCCAGCAGCCAAGATTCAGGCAGGGGGCTCGGAAACACCATATATTTT
TRBV6-1	.	.	TRBJ1-2	CASSSYGYTF	TGTGCCAGCAGTTCTTATGGCTACACCTTC
TRBV5-5	TRBD2	once	TRBJ2-1	CASSRPGTSEFAYNEQFF	TGTGCCAGCAGCCGCCCCGGGACTAGCGAGTTTGCCTACAATGAGCAGTTCTTC
TRBV5-1	TRBD2	.	TRBJ2-5	CASRPLAGTETQYF	TGCGCCAGCAGGCCACTAGCGGGGACGGAGACCCAGTACTTC
TRBV6-1	TRBD2	.	TRBJ2-7	CASRTGGTIYEQYF	TGTGCCAGCAGGACGGGGGGGACAATCTACGAGCAGTACTTC
TRBV6-5	.	.	TRBJ2-1	CASMEYNEQFF	TGTGCCAGCATGGAGTACAATGAGCAGTTCTTC
TRBV29-1	TRBD1	.	TRBJ2-1	CSVWWDRDNEQFF	TGCAGCGTTTGGTGGGACAGGGACAATGAGCAGTTCTTC
TRBV5-1	TRBD2	many	TRBJ2-2	CASSSGGHTGELFF	TGCGCCAGCAGCTCGGGGGGGCACACCGGGGAGCTGTTTTTT
TRBV27	TRBD1	.	TRBJ2-3	CASRTLTGGSTDTQYF	TGTGCCAGCAGAACCCTCACAGGGGGCTCAACAGATACGCAGTATTTT
TRBV13	TRBD1	.	TRBJ2-7	CASSQGQGAGEQYF	TGTGCCAGCAGCCAAGGACAGGGGGCTGGCGAGCAGTACTTC
TRBV27	.	few	TRBJ1-1	CASSLGWGRENTEAFF	TGTGCCAGCAGCCTAGGATGGGGCAGGGAGAACACTGAAGCTTTCTTT
TRBV10-3	.	.	TRBJ2-5	CAISALAAQETQYF	TGTGCCATCAGTGCATTAGCGGCTCAAGAGACCCAGTACTTC
TRBV27	TRBD1	.	TRBJ1-5	CASKSDRGKGEQPQHF	TGTGCCAGCAAATCGGACAGGGGGAAAGGGGAACAGCCCCAGCATTTT
TRBV30	.	few	TRBJ2-5	CAWNTGQETQYF	TGTGCCTGGAATACGGGACAAGAGACCCAGTACTTC